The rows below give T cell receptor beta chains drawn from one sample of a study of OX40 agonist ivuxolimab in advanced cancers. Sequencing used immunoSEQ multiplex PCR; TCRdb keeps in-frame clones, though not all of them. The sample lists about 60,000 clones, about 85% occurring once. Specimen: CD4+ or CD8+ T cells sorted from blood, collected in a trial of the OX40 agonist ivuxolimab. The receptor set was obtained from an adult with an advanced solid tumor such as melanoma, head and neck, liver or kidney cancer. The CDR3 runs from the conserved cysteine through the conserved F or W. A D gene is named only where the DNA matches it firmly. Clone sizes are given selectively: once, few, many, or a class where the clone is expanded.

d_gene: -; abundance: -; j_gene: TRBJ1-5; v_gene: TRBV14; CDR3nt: TGTGCCAGCAGCCCATCCAATTCTGGGACGGGATATAGCAATCAGCCCCAGCATTTT; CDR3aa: CASSPSNSGTGYSNQPQHF
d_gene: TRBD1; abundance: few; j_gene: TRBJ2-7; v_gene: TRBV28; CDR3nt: TGTGCCAGCAGTTTCGAAAAGTGGGACAGCACCTACGAGCAGTACTTC; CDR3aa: CASSFEKWDSTYEQYF
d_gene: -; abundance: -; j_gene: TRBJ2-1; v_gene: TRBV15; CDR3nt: TGTGCCACCAGCAGAGATGAAGGGGGCAATGAGCAGTTCTTC; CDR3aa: CATSRDEGGNEQFF
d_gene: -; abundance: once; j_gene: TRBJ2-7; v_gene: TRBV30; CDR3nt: TGTGCCTCCGAGGGGGGGTCCTACGAGCAGTACTTC; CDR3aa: CASEGGSYEQYF
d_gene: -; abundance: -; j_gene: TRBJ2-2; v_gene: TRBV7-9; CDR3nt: TGTGCCAGCATGAACACCGGGGAGCTGTTTTTT; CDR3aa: CASMNTGELFF
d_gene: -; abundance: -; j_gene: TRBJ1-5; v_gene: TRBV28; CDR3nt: TGTGCCAGCATTTGGAGGGGCTCCGGGGACGGCAATCAGCCCCAGCATTTT; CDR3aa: CASIWRGSGDGNQPQHF
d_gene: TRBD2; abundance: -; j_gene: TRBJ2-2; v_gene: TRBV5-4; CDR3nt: TGTGCCAGCAGCTTATTGAGCCTAAGCGGGAGCCCAGGGGAGCTGTTTTTT; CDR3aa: CASSLLSLSGSPGELFF
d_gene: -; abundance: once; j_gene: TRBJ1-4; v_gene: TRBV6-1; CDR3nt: TGTGCCAGCGAGGGGTACGTCGAAAAACTGTTTTTT; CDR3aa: CASEGYVEKLFF
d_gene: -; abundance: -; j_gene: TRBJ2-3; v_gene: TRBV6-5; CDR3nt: TGTGCCAGCAGTTACCTGGACTACACAGATACGCAGTATTTT; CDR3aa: CASSYLDYTDTQYF
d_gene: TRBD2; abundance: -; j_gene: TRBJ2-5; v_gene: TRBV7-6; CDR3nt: TGTGCCAGCAGCCCGGGACTAGCGGGGGGTCGAGAGACCCAGTACTTC; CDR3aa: CASSPGLAGGRETQYF
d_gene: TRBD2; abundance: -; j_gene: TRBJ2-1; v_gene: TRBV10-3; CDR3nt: TGTGCCATCGGGGGAGGCAGGGTAGGACTAGCGGGCTTGAGCTCCTACAATGAGCAGTTCTTC; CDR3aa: CAIGGGRVGLAGLSSYNEQFF
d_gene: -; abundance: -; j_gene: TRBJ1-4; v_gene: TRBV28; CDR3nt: TGTGCCAGCAGTTCCTTGGGGGAAAAACTGTTTTTT; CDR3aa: CASSSLGEKLFF
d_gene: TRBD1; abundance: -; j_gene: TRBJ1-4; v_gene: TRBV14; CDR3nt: TGTGCCAGCAGCTCCGACAGGGTTTTTGGAAAACTGTTTTTT; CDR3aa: CASSSDRVFGKLFF
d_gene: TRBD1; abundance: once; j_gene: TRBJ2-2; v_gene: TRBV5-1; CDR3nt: TGCGCCAGCAGCTTCGGGGACAGGGATGCCGGGGAGCTGTTTTTT; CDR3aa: CASSFGDRDAGELFF
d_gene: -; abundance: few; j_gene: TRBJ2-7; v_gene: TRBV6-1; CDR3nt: TGTGCCAGCAGTGAAGCGGGGACCGGAGGACACGAGCAGTACTTC; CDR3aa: CASSEAGTGGHEQYF
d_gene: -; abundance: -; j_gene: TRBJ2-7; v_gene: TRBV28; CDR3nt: TGTGCCAGCAATCAGGGCTACGAGCAGTACTTC; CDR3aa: CASNQGYEQYF
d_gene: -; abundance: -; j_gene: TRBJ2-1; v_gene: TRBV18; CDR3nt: TGTGCCAGCTCACCACCTCTCGGGAACAATGAGCAGTTCTTC; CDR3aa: CASSPPLGNNEQFF
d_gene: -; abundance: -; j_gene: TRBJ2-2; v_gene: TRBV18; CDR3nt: TGTGCCAGCTCACCAATCCGGACGAACACCGGGGAGCTGTTTTTT; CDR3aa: CASSPIRTNTGELFF
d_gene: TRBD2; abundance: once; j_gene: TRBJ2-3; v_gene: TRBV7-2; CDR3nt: TGTGCCAGCAGCTTATCAGGGCTAGCGGGCACAGATACGCAGTATTTT; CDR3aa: CASSLSGLAGTDTQYF
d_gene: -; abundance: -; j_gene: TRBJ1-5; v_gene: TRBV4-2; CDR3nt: TGTGCCAGCAGCCAAGAACAAGGTAATCAGCCCCAGCATTTT; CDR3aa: CASSQEQGNQPQHF
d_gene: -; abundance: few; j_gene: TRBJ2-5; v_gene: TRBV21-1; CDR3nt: TGTGCCAGCAGCAAAGCGGGGGGGTACCAAGAGACCCAGTACTTC; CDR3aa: CASSKAGGYQETQYF
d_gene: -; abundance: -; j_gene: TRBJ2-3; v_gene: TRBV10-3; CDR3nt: TGTGCCATCAGTTCTGACAGGGGGACTAGGTCAGATACGCAGTATTTT; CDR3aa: CAISSDRGTRSDTQYF
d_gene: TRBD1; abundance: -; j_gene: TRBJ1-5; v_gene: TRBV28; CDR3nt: TGTGCCAGCCTTCTTTTAGGACAGGCGGGGGTAGGGCCCCAGCATTTT; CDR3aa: CASLLLGQAGVGPQHF
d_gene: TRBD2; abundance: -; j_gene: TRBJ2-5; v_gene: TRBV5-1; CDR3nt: TGCGCCAGCAGCTTGTTTCCTAGCGGGAGCCAAGAGACCCAGTACTTC; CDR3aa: CASSLFPSGSQETQYF
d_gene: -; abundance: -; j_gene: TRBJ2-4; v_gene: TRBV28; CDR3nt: TGTGCCAGCAGTTTATGGGCAGGTAAAGAAAACATTCAGTACTTC; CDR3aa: CASSLWAGKENIQYF
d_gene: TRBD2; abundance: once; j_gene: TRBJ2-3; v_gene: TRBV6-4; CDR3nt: TGTGCCAGCAGGGTCCTAGCGGGAGTCTCCCCAGATACGCAGTATTTT; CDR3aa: CASRVLAGVSPDTQYF
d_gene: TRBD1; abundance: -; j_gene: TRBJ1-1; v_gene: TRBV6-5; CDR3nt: TGTGCCAGCAGTTACTCGACAGGGATGAACACTGAAGCTTTCTTT; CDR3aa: CASSYSTGMNTEAFF
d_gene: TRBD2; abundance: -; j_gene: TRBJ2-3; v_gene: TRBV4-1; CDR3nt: TGCGCCAGCAGCCAAGACCGTGCAGCGGGAGGAGATACGCAGTATTTT; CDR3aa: CASSQDRAAGGDTQYF
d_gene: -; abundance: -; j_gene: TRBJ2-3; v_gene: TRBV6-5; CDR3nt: TGTGCCAGCAAGAGAGGAATGAGCACAGATACGCAGTATTTT; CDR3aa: CASKRGMSTDTQYF
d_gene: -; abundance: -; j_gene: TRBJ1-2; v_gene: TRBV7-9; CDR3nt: TGTGCCAGCAGCTTACAGGGTGTGGCGAGTGGCTACACCTTC; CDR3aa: CASSLQGVASGYTF